Below, 9 T cell receptor beta chains from the same sample are listed, as sequenced in a study of shared clonotypes between healthy human individuals (dated by TCRdb to the early 2020s). Library preparation was by the immunoSEQ multiplex PCR assay. TCRdb obtained this table from immuneACCESS and retained in-frame rearrangements with V and J assigned. These tables miss some clones; where compared with another copy, unresolved V genes account for less than half of the shortfall, and the remainder is unexplained. Here the sample has 800,000 or so clones; about 97% occur a single time. Jointly, the top ten make up less than 0.3% of the sample. CD8 naive samples were CD45RO-negative cells positively selected for CCR7, giving a CD45RA+CCR7+ population that excluded TemRA cells. Sequenced sample: naive CD8+ T cells sorted from blood. This specimen's cell subset or site label, interpreted: CD45RA+CCR7+. Source of these receptors: a man aged 25-40 years in good health.

V and J are TRBV11-2 and TRBJ2-7; 9 positions match TRBD2. This CDR3 is built from 16 residues. CDR1 and CDR2 from the germline V gene are SGHAT and FQNNGV. With V trimmed by 4 bases and J by 3 bases, 10 bases remained unmatched. The CDR3 coding sequence is TGTGCCAGCAGCTCGTTAGCGGGAGAGTCAGGCTACGAGCAGTACTTC. It specifies CASSSLAGESGYEQYF.

The chain combines TRBV2 with TRBJ2-1; 8 nucleotides align to TRBD2. This CDR3 spans 16 amino acids. V lost 5 bases, J lost 0 bases, and 6 bases stayed unmatched. Germline CDR1 and CDR2: SNHLY and FYNNEI. In nucleotides, the CDR3 is TGTGCCAGCAGTCGACTAGCGCCGAGCTCCTACAATGAGCAGTTCTTC. Amino acids: CASSRLAPSSYNEQFF.

The rearrangement joins TRBV7-9 to TRBJ2-5; the match to TRBD1 covers 8 bases. Germline V gene data show CDR1 as SEHNR and CDR2 as FQNEAQ (reference sequence). This CDR3 spans 15 amino acids. Trimming at V came to 1 base and at J to 4 bases, leaving 5 bases not matched to a gene. The CDR3 DNA follows: TGTGCCAGCAGCTTAGACAGGGGGTCATTAGAGACCCAGTACTTC. Amino acid sequence: CASSLDRGSLETQYF.

V gene TRBV5-6 combines with J gene TRBJ2-1, with 9 positions matching TRBD1. V gave up 2 bases and J gave up 3 bases; unmatched junction bases: 15. The CDR3 totals 19 residues. From germline, CDR1 is SGHDT and CDR2 YYEEEE. The CDR3 bases are TGTGCCAGCAGCTTTCCGGGACAGGGCACAGGGGAGTTCTACAATGAGCAGTTCTTC. Translation gives CASSFPGQGTGEFYNEQFF.

For this clone: Other nucleotide sequences in the sample specify the same CDR3. The rearrangement joins TRBV6-5 to TRBJ2-7, with D unclear. This CDR3 has 12 residues. Trimming stripped 0 bases from V and 2 bases from J, with 2 bases between. Germline values: CDR1 MNHEY, CDR2 SVGAGI. CDR3 sequence: CASSYSPYEQYF. CDR3 nucleotides: TGTGCCAGCAGTTACTCGCCCTACGAGCAGTACTTC.

This chain uses TRBV19 with TRBJ2-1; TRBD2 aligns across 12 bases. J gave up 5 bases and V 2 bases, and 10 bases lay outside the gene matches. Germline loops: CDR1 LNHDA, CDR2 SQIVND (reference sequence). The CDR3 spans 18 residues. This CDR3 reads CASSILRRTSGKNNEQFF. The CDR3 nucleotides are TGTGCCAGTAGTATACTCCGTAGGACTAGCGGGAAGAACAATGAGCAGTTCTTC.

The chain joins TRBV4-1 to TRBJ1-2; no reliable D call. V was pared by 1 base and J by 0 bases, with 9 bases between. Germline CDR1 is MGHRA and CDR2 is YSYEKL. The CDR3 totals 15 residues. The CDR3 region is CASSQVGQSNYGYTF. CDR3 nucleotides: TGCGCCAGCAGCCAAGTCGGGCAGTCTAACTATGGCTACACCTTC.

The rearrangement links TRBV7-2 to TRBJ2-1; D uncertain. Per the germline V gene, CDR1 is SGHTA and CDR2 is FQGNSA. This CDR3 region has 13 residues. V was clipped by 3 bases and J by 8 bases, with 11 bases between them. The CDR3, as DNA: TGTGCCAGCAGCTTTTCCCAAATGCATGAGCAGTTCTTC. Encoded protein: CASSFSQMHEQFF. Full variable domain (outside the CDR3, taken from reference TRBV7-2 and TRBJ2-1): GAGVSQSPSNKVTEKGKDVELRCDPISGHTALYWYRQSLGQGLEFLIYFQGNSAPDKSGLPSDRFSAERTGGSVSTLTIQRTQQEDSAVYLCASSFSQMHEQFFGPGTRLTVL.

The chain joins TRBV28 to TRBJ2-7; 9 nucleotides match TRBD2. The V gene's germline CDR1 is MDHEN and CDR2 SYDVKM. The trim removed 6 bases at V and 2 bases at J, leaving 8 bases unmatched. CDR3 length equals 15 residues. The chain's CDR3 is CASSPLAGVTYEQYF. In nucleotides, the CDR3 is TGTGCCAGCAGCCCCTTAGCGGGAGTTACCTACGAGCAGTACTTC.